A single sample is the source of the 9 T cell receptor beta chains below, sequenced in a study of T cell responses to AZD1222 COVID-19 vaccine. Clones were sequenced by immunoSEQ multiplex PCR, and TCRdb holds only the in-frame ones, with some missing. This repertoire shows 150,000 to 200,000 clones, approximately 95% found once; its top ten account for 3.5% to 5%. Sequencing was performed on peripheral blood, taken on day 0 of AZD1222 vaccination. The receptors come from an adult in good health.

The chain has TRBV11-2 and TRBJ1-6; tentatively, D is TRBD1 (6 bases). The germline V gene has CDR1 SGHAT and CDR2 FQNNGV. This CDR3 region has 15 residues. Trimming removed 5 bases from V and 7 bases from J, with 15 bases in between. In DNA, the CDR3 is TGTGCCAGCAGCGCCTACAGGGAATCAAATTCACCCCTCCACTTT. It is translated as CASSAYRESNSPLHF.

The chain links TRBV11-1 to TRBJ2-7; D is unresolved. Per germline, CDR1 SGHAT and CDR2 FQDESV (reference sequence). Trimming left V 5 bases short and J 7 bases short, with 9 bases between. This CDR3 is 11 amino acids long. CDR3 loop: CASSPADEQYF. CDR3 sequence (DNA): TGTGCCAGCAGCCCCGCCGATGAGCAGTACTTC.

This rearrangement joins TRBV7-2 to TRBJ2-3; D unclear. The V end lost 2 bases, the J end lost 5 bases, and 5 bases lay between the germline ends. The CDR3 consists of 12 residues. Germline CDR1 is SGHTA and CDR2 is FQGNSA. The CDR3 nucleotides read TGTGCCAGCAGCTTATTTGGAGATACGCAGTATTTT. This gives the protein CASSLFGDTQYF.

This clone was counted a single time. This chain connects TRBV5-6 to TRBJ2-4, with 9 bases lining up with TRBD2. J lost 7 bases, V lost 3 bases, and 8 bases had no gene match. The length of the CDR3 is 15 residues. CDR1 SGHDT and CDR2 YYEEEE come from the germline V gene. The CDR3 bases are TGTGCCAGCAGCTCGTGGACTAGCGCCGCCAACATTCAGTACTTC. Residues: CASSSWTSAANIQYF.

V is TRBV9 and J is TRBJ2-3; no reliable D call. From germline, CDR1 is SGDLS and CDR2 YYNGEE. The CDR3 sequence is 16 residues long. Between the trimmed V and J ends, which lost 0 bases and 0 bases, there was a span of 11 bases. The DNA of the CDR3 is TGTGCCAGCAGCGTAGAGGGCCGTTACAGCACAGATACGCAGTATTTT. This gives the protein CASSVEGRYSTDTQYF.

V is TRBV6-5 and J is TRBJ1-5, with D unclear. V was shortened by 4 bases and J by 8 bases, with 12 bases between the two germline ends. This CDR3 has 13 amino acids. Germline loops: CDR1 MNHEY, CDR2 SVGAGI. This CDR3 is CASSLSEWEPQHF. DNA of the CDR3: TGTGCCAGCAGTTTATCAGAGTGGGAGCCCCAGCATTTT.

The chain is built from TRBV19 and TRBJ1-1; a possible D gene is TRBD1 (5 bases). Germline V gene data show CDR1 as LNHDA and CDR2 as SQIVND (reference sequence). This CDR3 region has 15 residues. V was shortened by 2 bases and J by 0 bases, with 10 bases between the two germline ends. The CDR3 sequence is CASSIRGRVNTEAFF. CDR3 nucleotide sequence: TGTGCCAGTAGTATACGGGGCAGGGTGAACACTGAAGCTTTCTTT.

The sample holds one count of this clone. The chain links TRBV19 to TRBJ1-2; TRBD1 is a possible D gene (6 bases). Germline V gives CDR1 LNHDA, CDR2 SQIVND (reference sequence). Trimming cost V 3 bases and J 7 bases, with 12 bases left between them. There are 13 residues in the CDR3. CDR3 sequence reads: CASSMAAGVGYTF. The CDR3 bases are TGTGCCAGTAGTATGGCGGCAGGGGTTGGCTACACCTTC.

The chain is built from TRBV7-2 and TRBJ2-7; 8 nucleotides align to TRBD1. V was clipped by 5 bases and J by 5 bases; unmatched bases: 5. This CDR3 is built from 13 residues. Per germline, CDR1 SGHTA and CDR2 FQGNSA. CDR3 sequence: CASSRKTGDEQYF. The DNA for the CDR3 is TGTGCCAGCAGCAGAAAGACAGGGGACGAGCAGTACTTC.